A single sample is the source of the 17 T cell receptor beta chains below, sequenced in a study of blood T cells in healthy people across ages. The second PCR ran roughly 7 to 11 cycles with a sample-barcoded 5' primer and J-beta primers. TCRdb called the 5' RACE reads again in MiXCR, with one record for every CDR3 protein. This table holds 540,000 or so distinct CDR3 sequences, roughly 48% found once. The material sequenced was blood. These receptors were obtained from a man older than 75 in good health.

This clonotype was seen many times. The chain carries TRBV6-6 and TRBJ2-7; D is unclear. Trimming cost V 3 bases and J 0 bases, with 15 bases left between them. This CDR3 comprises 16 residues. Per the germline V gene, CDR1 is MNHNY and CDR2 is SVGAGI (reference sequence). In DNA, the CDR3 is TGTGCCAGCAGTTATTCCCTGTCCAGTCTCTCCTACGAGCAGTACTTC. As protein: CASSYSLSSLSYEQYF.

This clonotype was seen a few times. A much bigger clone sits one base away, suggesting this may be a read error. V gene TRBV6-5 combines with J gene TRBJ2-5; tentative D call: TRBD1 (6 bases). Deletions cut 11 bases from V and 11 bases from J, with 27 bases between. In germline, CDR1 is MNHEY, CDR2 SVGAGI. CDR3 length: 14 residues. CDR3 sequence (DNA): TGTGCCTCAAGGGGGAGAGGGAGCGACAATGAGCAGTACTTC. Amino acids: CASRGRGSDNEQYF.

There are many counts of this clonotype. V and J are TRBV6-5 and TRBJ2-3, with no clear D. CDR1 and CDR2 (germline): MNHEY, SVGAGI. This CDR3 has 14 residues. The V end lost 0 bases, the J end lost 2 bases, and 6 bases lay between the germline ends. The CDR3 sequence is CASSYSVATDTQYF. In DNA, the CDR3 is TGTGCCAGCAGTTACTCAGTTGCCACAGATACGCAGTATTTT.

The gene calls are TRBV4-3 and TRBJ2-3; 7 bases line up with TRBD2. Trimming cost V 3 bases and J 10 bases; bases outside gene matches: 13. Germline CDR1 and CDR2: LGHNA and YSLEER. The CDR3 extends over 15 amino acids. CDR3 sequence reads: CASSHEAGFRSAQYF. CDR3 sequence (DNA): TGCGCCAGCAGCCATGAAGCGGGGTTCAGGTCGGCGCAGTATTTT.

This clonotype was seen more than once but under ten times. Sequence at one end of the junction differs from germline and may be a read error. CDR3 amino acids: CASSLGRVGDTQYF. The CDR3 DNA sequence: TGTGCTAGCAGCCTCGGACGGGTAGGAGATACGCAGTATTTT. The rearrangement uses TRBV7-7 and TRBJ2-3; D is ambiguous. The CDR3 totals 14 residues. The germline gives CDR1 SSHAT, CDR2 FNYEAQ (reference sequence).

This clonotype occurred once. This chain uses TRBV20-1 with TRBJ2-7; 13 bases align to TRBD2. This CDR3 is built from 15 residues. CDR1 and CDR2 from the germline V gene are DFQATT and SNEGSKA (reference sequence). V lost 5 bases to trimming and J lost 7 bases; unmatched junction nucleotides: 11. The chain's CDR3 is CSARTSGRWGNEQYF. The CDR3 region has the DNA TGCAGTGCTCGGACTAGCGGGAGATGGGGAAATGAGCAGTACTTC.

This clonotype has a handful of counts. The CDR3 DNA reads as TGTGCCTGGAGTGTCATAGAGGGGTTCCACGAGCAGTACTTC. Translated, it gives CAWSVIEGFHEQYF. The chain employs TRBV30 and TRBJ2-5; possibly TRBD1 or TRBD2 for D (5 bases each). The J call is uncertain, as TRBJ2-7 better fits the DNA end. The CDR3 covers 14 residues. Looked up from germline, CDR1 is GTSNPN and CDR2 is SVGIG (reference sequence).

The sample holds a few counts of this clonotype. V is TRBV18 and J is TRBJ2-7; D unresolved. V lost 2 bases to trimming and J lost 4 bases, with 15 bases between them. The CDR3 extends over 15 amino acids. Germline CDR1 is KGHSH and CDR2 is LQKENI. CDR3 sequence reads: CASSPREYSEYEQYF. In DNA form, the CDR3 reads TGTGCCAGCTCACCAAGAGAGTATAGTGAGTACGAGCAGTACTTC. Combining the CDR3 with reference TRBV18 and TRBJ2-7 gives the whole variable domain NAGVMQNPRHLVRRRGQEARLRCSPMKGHSHVYWYRQLPEEGLKFMVYLQKENIIDESGMPKERFSAEFPKEGPSILRIQQVVRGDSAAYFCASSPREYSEYEQYFGPGTRLTVT.

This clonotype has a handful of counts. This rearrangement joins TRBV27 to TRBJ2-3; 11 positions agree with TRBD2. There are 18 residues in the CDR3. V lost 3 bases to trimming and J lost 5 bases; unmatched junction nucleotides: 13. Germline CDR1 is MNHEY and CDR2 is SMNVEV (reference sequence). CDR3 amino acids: CASSFYRTLAGVRDTQYF. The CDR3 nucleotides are TGTGCCAGCAGTTTCTATCGTACACTAGCGGGAGTTAGAGATACGCAGTATTTT.

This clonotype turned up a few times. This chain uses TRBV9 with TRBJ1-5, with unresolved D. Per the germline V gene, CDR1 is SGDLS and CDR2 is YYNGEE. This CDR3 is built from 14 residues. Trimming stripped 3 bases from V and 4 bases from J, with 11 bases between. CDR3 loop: CASSAGGPNQPQHF. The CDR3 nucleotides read TGTGCCAGCAGCGCCGGAGGGCCGAATCAGCCCCAGCATTTT.

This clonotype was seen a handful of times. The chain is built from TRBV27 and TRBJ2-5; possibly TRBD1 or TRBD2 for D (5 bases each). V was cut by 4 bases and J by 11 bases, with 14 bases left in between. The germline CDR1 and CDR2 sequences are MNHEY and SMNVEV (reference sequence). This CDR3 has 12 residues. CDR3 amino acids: CASSSNQGEQYF. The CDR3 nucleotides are TGTGCCAGCAGTTCGAATCAAGGGGAGCAGTACTTC.

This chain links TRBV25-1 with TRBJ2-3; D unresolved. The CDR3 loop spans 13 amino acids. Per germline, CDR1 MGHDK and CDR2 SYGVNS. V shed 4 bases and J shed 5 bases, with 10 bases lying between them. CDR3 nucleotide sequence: TGTGCCAGCAGTGCCATTTATAGAGATACGCAGTATTTT. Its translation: CASSAIYRDTQYF.

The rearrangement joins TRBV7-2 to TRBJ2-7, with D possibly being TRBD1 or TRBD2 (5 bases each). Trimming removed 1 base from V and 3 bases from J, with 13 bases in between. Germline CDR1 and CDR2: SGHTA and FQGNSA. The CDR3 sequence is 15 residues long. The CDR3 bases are TGTGCCAGCAGCTTAGAAGGGACGCTGGACTACGAGCAGTACTTC. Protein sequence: CASSLEGTLDYEQYF.

The CDR3 region has the DNA TGTGCCAGCAGCCAAGGCCCCTCGAACACTGAAGCTTTCTTT. Its translation is CASSQGPSNTEAFF. The chain combines TRBV14 with TRBJ1-1; no clear D gene. V lost 1 base, J lost 1 base, and 7 bases lay in between. This CDR3 spans 14 amino acids. In germline, CDR1 is SGHDN, CDR2 FVKESK.

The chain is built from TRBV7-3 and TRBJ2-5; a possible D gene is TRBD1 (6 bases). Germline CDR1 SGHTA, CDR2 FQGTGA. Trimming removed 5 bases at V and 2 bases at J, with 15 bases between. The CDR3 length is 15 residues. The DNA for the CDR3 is TGTGCCAGCAGCAAAGAGGGGGTTTTACAAGAGACCCAGTACTTC. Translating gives CASSKEGVLQETQYF.

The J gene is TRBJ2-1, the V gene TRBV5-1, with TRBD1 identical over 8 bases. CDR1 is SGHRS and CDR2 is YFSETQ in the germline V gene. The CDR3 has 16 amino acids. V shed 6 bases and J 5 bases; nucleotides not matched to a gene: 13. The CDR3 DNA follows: TGCGCCAGCACCGCCCTTTCAGGGGGCGCGGACAATGAGCAGTTCTTC. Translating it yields CASTALSGGADNEQFF.

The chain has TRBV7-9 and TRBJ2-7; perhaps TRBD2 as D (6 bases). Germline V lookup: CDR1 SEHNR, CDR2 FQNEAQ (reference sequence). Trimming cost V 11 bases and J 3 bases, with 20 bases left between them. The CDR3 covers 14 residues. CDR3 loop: CAGERAGLGYEQYF. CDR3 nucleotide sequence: TGTGCCGGAGAGCGGGCAGGCCTCGGCTACGAGCAGTACTTC.